Detailed here is one T cell receptor (beta chain). There are 15 residues in the CDR3. Trimming removed 5 bases from V and 5 bases from J; junction bases left unmatched: 11. CDR1 SEHNR and CDR2 FQNEAQ come from the germline V gene (reference sequence). The data stem from a study of shared clonotypes between healthy human individuals. This table comes from immunoSEQ multiplex PCR, and its TCRdb copy is limited to in-frame clones, with some not included. In the table there are approximately 2.5 million clones, about 92% of which are singletons. The sequence derives from a man between 18 and 35 years old in good health. The V gene is TRBV7-9, the J gene TRBJ2-5, with 7 bases lining up with TRBD1. The sample comprised naive CD4+ T cells sorted from blood. Subset here: CD45RA+ positively selected. The CDR3 here is CASSEGQMPRETQYF. CDR3 in DNA: TGTGCCAGCAGCGAGGGACAGATGCCAAGGGAGACCCAGTACTTC.